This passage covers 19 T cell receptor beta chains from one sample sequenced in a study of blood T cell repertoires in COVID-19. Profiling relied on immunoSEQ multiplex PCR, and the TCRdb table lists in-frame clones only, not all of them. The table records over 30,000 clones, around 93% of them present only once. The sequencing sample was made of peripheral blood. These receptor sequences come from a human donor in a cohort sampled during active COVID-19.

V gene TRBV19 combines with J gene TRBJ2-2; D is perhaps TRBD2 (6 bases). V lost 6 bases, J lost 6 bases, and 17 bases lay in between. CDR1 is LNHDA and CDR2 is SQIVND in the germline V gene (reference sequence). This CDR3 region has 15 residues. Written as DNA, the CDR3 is TGTGCCAGTAGCTCGAGGGGTAGCGGAGCCGGGGAGCTGTTTTTT. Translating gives CASSSRGSGAGELFF.

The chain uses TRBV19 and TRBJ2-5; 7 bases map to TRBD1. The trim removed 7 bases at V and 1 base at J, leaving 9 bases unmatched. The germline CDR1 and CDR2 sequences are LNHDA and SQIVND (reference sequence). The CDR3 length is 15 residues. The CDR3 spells CASKVRGRPQETQYF. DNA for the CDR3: TGTGCCAGTAAAGTTAGGGGGCGCCCCCAAGAGACCCAGTACTTC. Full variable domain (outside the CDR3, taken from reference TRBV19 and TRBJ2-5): DGGITQSPKYLFRKEGQNVTLSCEQNLNHDAMYWYRQDPGQGLRLIYYSQIVNDFQKGDIAEGYSVSREKKESFPLTVTSAQKNPTAFYLCASKVRGRPQETQYFGPGTRLLVL.

CDR3 amino acids: CASSVLTSGGAGETQYF. CDR3 DNA: TGTGCCAGCAGCGTCCTCACTAGCGGGGGGGCCGGAGAGACCCAGTACTTC. V is TRBV9 and J is TRBJ2-5; 13 bases line up with TRBD2. The germline V gene encodes CDR1 SGDLS and CDR2 YYNGEE. This CDR3 has 17 residues. After removal of 2 bases from V and 4 bases from J, the junction contained 8 bases not matched to a gene.

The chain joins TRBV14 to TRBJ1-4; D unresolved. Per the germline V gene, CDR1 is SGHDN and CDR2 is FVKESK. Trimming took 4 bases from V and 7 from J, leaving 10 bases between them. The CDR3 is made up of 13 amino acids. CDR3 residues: CASSLIGGEKLFF. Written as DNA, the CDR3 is TGTGCCAGCAGCCTAATTGGAGGTGAAAAACTGTTTTTT.

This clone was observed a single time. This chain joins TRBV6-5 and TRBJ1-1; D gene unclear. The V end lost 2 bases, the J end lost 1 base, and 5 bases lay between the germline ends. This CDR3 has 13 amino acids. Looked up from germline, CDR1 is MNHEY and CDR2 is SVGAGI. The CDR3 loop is CASSYAGNTEAFF. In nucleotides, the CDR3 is TGTGCCAGCAGTTACGCGGGGAACACTGAAGCTTTCTTT.

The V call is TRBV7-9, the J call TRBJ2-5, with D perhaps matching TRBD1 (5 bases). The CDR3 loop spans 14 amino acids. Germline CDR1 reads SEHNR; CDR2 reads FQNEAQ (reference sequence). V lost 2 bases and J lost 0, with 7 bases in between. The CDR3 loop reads CASSLRQNQETQYF. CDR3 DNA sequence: TGTGCCAGCAGCTTAAGACAGAACCAAGAGACCCAGTACTTC. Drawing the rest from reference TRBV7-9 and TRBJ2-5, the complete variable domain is DTGVSQNPRHKITKRGQNVTFRCDPISEHNRLYWYRQTLGQGPEFLTYFQNEAQLEKSRLLSDRFSAERPKGSFSTLEIQRTEQGDSAMYLCASSLRQNQETQYFGPGTRLLVL.

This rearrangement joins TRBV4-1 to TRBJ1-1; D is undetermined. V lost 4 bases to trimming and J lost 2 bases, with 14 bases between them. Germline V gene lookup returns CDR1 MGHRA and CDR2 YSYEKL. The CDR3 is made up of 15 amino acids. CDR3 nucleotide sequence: TGCGCCAGCAGCCTCGTGGGGAGATTTAACACTGAAGCTTTCTTT. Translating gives CASSLVGRFNTEAFF.

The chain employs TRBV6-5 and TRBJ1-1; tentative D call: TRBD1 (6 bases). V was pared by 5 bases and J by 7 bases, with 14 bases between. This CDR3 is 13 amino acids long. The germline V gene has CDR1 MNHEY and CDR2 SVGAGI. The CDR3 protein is CASSNTRGNEAFF. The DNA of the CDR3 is TGTGCCAGCAGTAACACCAGGGGAAATGAAGCTTTCTTT.

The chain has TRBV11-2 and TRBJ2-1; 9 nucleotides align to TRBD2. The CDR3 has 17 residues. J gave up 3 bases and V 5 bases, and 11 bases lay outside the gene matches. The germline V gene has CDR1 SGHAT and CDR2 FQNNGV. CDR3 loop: CASSILSSGRFYNEQFF. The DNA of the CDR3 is TGTGCCAGCAGCATTTTATCCAGCGGGAGGTTCTACAATGAGCAGTTCTTC.

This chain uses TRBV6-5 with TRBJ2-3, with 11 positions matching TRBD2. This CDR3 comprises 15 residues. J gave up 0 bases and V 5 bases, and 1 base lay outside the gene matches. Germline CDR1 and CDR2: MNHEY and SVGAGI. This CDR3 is CASSPSGGSTDTQYF. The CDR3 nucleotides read TGTGCCAGCAGTCCTAGCGGGGGGAGCACAGATACGCAGTATTTT.

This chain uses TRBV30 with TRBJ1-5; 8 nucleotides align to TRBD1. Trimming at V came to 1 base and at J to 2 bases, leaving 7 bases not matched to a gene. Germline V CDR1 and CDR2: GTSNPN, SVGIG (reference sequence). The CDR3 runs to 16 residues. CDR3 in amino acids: CAWSGMGQVGNQPQHF. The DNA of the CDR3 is TGTGCCTGGAGTGGGATGGGACAGGTCGGCAATCAGCCCCAGCATTTT.

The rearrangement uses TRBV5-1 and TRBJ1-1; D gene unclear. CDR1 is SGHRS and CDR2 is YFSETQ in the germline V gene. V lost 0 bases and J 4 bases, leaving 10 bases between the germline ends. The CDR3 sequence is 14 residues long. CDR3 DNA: TGCGCCAGCAGCTTGGTGCAGGTTGGCACTGAAGCTTTCTTT. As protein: CASSLVQVGTEAFF.

The chain's CDR3 is CASSLGGPYEQYV. CDR3 bases: TGTGCCAGCAGCTTAGGCGGGCCCTACGAGCAGTACGTC. The chain is built from TRBV7-9 and TRBJ2-7; possibly TRBD2 for D (5 bases). Germline V gene sequence: CDR1 SEHNR, CDR2 FQNEAQ (reference sequence). Trimming took off 1 base at V and 2 bases at J, with 6 bases between the two ends. CDR3 length equals 13 residues.

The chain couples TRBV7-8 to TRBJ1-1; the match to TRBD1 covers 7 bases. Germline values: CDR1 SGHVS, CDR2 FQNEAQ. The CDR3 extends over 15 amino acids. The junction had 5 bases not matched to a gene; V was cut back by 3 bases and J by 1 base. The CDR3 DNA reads TGTGCCAGCAGCTTCGCAGGGGGGTCGAACACTGAAGCTTTCTTT. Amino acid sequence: CASSFAGGSNTEAFF. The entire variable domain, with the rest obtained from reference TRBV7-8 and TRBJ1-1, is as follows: GAGVSQSPRYKVAKRGQDVALRCDPISGHVSLFWYQQALGQGPEFLTYFQNEAQLDKSGLPSDRFFAERPEGSVSTLKIQRTQQEDSAVYLCASSFAGGSNTEAFFGQGTRLTVV.

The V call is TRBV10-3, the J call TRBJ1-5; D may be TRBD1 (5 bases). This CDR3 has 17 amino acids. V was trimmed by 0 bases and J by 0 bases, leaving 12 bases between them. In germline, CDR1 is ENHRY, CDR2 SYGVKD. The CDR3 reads CAISESAGVYSNQPQHF. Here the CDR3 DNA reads TGTGCCATCAGTGAGTCGGCGGGGGTCTATAGCAATCAGCCCCAGCATTTT.

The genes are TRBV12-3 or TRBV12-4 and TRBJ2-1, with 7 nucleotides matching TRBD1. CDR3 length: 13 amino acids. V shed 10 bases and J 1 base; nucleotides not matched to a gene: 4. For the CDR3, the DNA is TGTGCCATCCCGGGACAGTCCTACAATGAGCAGTTCTTC. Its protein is CAIPGQSYNEQFF.

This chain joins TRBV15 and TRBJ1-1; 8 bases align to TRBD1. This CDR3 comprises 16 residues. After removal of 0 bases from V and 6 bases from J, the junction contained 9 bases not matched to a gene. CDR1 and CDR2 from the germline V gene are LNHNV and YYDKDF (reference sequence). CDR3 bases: TGTGCCACCAGCAGAGAGGGTCAGGGGGCAGGATCTGAAGCTTTCTTT. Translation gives CATSREGQGAGSEAFF.

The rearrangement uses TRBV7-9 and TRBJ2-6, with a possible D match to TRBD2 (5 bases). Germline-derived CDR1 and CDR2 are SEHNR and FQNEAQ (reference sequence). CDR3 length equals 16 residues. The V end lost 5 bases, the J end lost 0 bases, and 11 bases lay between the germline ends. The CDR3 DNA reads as TGTGCCAGCAGCCCACGGGGTAGCTCTGGGGCCAACGTCCTGACTTTC. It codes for CASSPRGSSGANVLTF.

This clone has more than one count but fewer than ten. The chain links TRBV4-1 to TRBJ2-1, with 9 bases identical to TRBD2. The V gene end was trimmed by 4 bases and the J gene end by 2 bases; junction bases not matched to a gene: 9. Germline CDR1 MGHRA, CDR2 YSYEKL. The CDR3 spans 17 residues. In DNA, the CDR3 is TGCGCCAGCAGCCGCGGGAGGGCCTTTCAACCCTACAATGAGCAGTTCTTC. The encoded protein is CASSRGRAFQPYNEQFF.